This T cell receptor beta chain is drawn from a study of blood T cell repertoires in COVID-19. After removal of 7 bases from V and 2 bases from J, the junction contained 7 bases not matched to a gene. Germline CDR1 is MDHEN and CDR2 is SYDVKM. The CDR3 has 14 residues. This table comes from immunoSEQ multiplex PCR, and its TCRdb copy is limited to in-frame clones, with some not included. The profile shows roughly 240,000 clones, approximately 85% of them singletons. The rearrangement joins TRBV28 to TRBJ1-2; 7 nucleotides line up with TRBD1. The TCR sequence derives from a man in his fifties with COVID-19, enrolled during active disease. Sequences were obtained from peripheral blood. CDR3 protein: CASNGRQGNYGYTF. In DNA form, the CDR3 reads TGTGCCAGCAATGGGAGACAGGGCAACTATGGCTACACCTTC.